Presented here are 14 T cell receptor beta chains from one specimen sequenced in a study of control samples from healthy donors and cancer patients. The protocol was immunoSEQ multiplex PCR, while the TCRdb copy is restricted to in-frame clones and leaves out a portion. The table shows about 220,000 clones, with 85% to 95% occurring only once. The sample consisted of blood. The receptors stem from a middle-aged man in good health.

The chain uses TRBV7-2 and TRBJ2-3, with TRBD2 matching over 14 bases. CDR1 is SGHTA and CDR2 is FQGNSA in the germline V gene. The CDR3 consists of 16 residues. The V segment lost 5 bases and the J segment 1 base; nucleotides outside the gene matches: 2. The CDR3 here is CASSPGLAGGTDTQYF. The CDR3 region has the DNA TGTGCCAGCAGCCCGGGACTAGCGGGGGGCACAGATACGCAGTATTTT.

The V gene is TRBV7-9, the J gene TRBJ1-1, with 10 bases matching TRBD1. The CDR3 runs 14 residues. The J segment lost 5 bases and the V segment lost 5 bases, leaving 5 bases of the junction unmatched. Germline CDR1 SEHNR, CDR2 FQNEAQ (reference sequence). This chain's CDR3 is CASSQGQGETEAFF. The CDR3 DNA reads TGTGCCAGCAGCCAAGGACAGGGGGAGACTGAAGCTTTCTTT.

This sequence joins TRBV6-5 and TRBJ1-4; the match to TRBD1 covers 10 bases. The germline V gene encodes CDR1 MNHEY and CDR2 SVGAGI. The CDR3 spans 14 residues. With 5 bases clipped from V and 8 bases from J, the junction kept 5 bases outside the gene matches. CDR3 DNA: TGTGCCAGCAGTCCGGGACAGGGGAACGAAAAACTGTTTTTT. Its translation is CASSPGQGNEKLFF.

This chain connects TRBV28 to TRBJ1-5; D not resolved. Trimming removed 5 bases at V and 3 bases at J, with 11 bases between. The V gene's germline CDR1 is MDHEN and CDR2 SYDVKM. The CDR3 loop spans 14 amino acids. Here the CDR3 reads CASSPTYVNQPQHF. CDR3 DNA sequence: TGTGCCAGCAGTCCGACCTATGTCAATCAGCCCCAGCATTTT.

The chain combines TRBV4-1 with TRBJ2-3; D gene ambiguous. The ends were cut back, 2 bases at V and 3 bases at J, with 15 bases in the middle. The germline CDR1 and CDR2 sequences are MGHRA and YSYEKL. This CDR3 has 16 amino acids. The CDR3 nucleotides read TGCGCCAGCAGCCAATCACCATCGGCACGGACAGATACGCAGTATTTT. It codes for CASSQSPSARTDTQYF.

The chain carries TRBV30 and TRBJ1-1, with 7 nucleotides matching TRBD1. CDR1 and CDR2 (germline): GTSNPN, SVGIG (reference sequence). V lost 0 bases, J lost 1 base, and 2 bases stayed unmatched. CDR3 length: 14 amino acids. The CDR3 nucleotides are TGTGCCTGGAGTGTAACAGGGGCGAACACTGAAGCTTTCTTT. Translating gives CAWSVTGANTEAFF.

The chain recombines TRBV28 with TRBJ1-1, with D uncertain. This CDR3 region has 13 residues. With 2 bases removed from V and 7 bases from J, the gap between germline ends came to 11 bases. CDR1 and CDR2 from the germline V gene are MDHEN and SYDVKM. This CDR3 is CASSLVGDREAFF. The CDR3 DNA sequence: TGTGCCAGCAGTTTAGTTGGAGACCGTGAAGCTTTCTTT.

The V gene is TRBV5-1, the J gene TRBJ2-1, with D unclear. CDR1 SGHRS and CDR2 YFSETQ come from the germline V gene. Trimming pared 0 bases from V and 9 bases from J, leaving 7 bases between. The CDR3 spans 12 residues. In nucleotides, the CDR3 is TGCGCCAGCAGCTTGGAGGCAATTGAGCAGTTCTTC. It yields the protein CASSLEAIEQFF.

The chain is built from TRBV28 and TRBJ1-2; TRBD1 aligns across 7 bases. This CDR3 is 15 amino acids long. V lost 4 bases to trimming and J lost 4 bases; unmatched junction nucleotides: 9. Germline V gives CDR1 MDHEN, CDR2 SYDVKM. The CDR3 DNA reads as TGTGCCAGCAGTTCCAGACAGGGTGTCACCTATGGCTACACCTTC. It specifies CASSSRQGVTYGYTF.

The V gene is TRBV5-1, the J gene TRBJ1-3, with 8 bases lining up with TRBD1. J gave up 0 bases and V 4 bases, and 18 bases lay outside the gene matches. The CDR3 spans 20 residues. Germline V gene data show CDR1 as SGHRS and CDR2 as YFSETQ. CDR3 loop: CASSPGTGYLPLSSGNTIYF. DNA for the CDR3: TGCGCCAGCAGCCCGGGGACAGGCTATCTTCCGCTAAGCTCTGGAAACACCATATATTTT.

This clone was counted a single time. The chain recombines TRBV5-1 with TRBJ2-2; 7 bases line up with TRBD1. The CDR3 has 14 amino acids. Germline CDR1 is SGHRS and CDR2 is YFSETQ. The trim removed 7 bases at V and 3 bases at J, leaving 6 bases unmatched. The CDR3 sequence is CASCDRDYTGELFF. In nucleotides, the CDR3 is TGCGCCAGCTGCGACAGGGATTACACCGGGGAGCTGTTTTTT. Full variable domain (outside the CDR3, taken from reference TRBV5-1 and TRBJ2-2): KAGVTQTPRYLIKTRGQQVTLSCSPISGHRSVSWYQQTPGQGLQFLFEYFSETQRNKGNFPGRFSGRQFSNSRSEMNVSTLELGDSALYLCASCDRDYTGELFFGEGSRLTVL.

The CDR3 coding sequence is TGTGCCACCAGTGAACCGGGACAGGGGGCGGAGGAGACCCAGTACTTC. It specifies CATSEPGQGAEETQYF. J is TRBJ2-5 and V is TRBV24-1; TRBD1 matches at 12 bases. Trimming removed 4 bases from V and 5 bases from J; junction bases left unmatched: 7. There are 16 residues in the CDR3. From germline, CDR1 is KGHDR and CDR2 SFDVKD.

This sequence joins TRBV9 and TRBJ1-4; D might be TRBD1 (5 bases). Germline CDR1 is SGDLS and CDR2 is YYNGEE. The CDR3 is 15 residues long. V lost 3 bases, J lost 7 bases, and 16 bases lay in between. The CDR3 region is CASSANGGGGEKLFF. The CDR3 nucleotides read TGTGCCAGCAGCGCCAACGGGGGAGGAGGTGAAAAACTGTTTTTT.

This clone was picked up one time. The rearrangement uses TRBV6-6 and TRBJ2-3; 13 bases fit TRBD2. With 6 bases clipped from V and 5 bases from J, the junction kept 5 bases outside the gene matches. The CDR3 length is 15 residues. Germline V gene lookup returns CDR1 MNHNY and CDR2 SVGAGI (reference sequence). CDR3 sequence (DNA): TGTGCCAGCAGCTGGACTAGCGGGGGAGGAGATACGCAGTATTTT. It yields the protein CASSWTSGGGDTQYF.